This passage covers 3 T cell receptor beta chains from one sample sequenced in a study of T-cell reconstitution after alpha-beta-depleted transplantation in children. Construction of the TCRbeta library involved unique molecular identifiers. One entry per CDR3 protein results from TCRdb running MiXCR on the PCR reads. Among approximately 190,000 distinct CDR3 sequences listed, 8.4% were seen once. The material was PBMCs, mostly from graft donor cells, obtained 360 days after TCRalphabeta/CD19-depleted stem cell transplant. The receptors stem from a male patient under 10 years old who had a stem cell transplant for acute myeloid leukemia, so the T cells may come from the graft donor.

This clonotype was counted between two and nine times. J is TRBJ2-7 and V is TRBV15; D is unclear. The V end was cut by 2 bases, the J end by 3 bases, with 5 bases between. Germline V gene data show CDR1 as LNHNV and CDR2 as YYDKDF (reference sequence). The CDR3 runs to 12 residues. CDR3 sequence: CATSRPNYEQYF. For the CDR3, the DNA is TGTGCCACCAGCAGACCGAACTACGAGCAGTACTTC.

This clonotype was observed many times. The chain has TRBV29-1 and TRBJ2-7; 12 positions agree with TRBD2. The CDR3 loop spans 16 amino acids. V dropped 4 bases and J dropped 3; count of bases not matched to a gene: 10. Germline CDR1 is SQVTM and CDR2 is ANQGSEA. The CDR3 is CSVGLAGDLKVYEQYF. For the CDR3, the DNA is TGCAGCGTTGGACTAGCGGGAGATCTCAAAGTCTACGAGCAGTACTTC.

This clonotype was counted only a few times. The CDR3 bases are TGTGCCATCAGACCGTCGATCCCACCGGGACTAGCGGGCGCCGCAGATACGCAGTATTTT. This codes for CAIRPSIPPGLAGAADTQYF. V and J are TRBV10-3 and TRBJ2-3; 12 bases map to TRBD2. Germline trimming cut 6 bases from V and 4 bases from J; bases unmatched to any gene: 20. The CDR3 contains 20 residues. CDR1 ENHRY and CDR2 SYGVKD come from the germline V gene.